The rows below give T cell receptor beta chains drawn from one sample of a study of blood T cell repertoires in COVID-19. Method: immunoSEQ multiplex PCR; TCRdb's copy keeps in-frame clones and lacks some. The repertoire has about 420,000 clones, 80% to 90% of them found once; the top ten carry 0.7% to 1%. Sequencing used peripheral blood. These receptors were collected from a young man with COVID-19, enrolled during active disease. Each CDR3 is given with its conserved first and last residue.

j_gene: TRBJ2-5
v_gene: TRBV19
CDR3aa: CASSAGSLETQYF

j_gene: TRBJ1-4
v_gene: TRBV29-1
CDR3aa: CSARSPTNEKLFF

j_gene: TRBJ1-3
v_gene: TRBV5-4
CDR3aa: CASSLGGTFSGNTIYF

j_gene: TRBJ2-7
v_gene: TRBV28
CDR3aa: CASSFGSQGQDHEQYF

j_gene: TRBJ1-2
v_gene: TRBV10-3
CDR3aa: CAISESTGRAYGYTF

j_gene: TRBJ1-5
v_gene: TRBV18
CDR3aa: CASSHGQGGEPQHF

j_gene: TRBJ2-7
v_gene: TRBV27
CDR3aa: CASSNRQGSLTYEQYF

j_gene: TRBJ1-1
v_gene: TRBV5-1
CDR3aa: CASSLGDRSLVAFF

j_gene: TRBJ1-5
v_gene: TRBV6-1
CDR3aa: CASSEGLRPGRHF

j_gene: TRBJ2-7
v_gene: TRBV15
CDR3aa: CATSRDSGRGSYEQYF

j_gene: TRBJ1-1
v_gene: TRBV20-1
CDR3aa: CSARPGSNAFF

j_gene: TRBJ1-1
v_gene: TRBV7-6
CDR3aa: CASSLGWGPNTEAFF

j_gene: TRBJ1-1
v_gene: TRBV5-1
CDR3aa: CASSSYTEAFF

j_gene: TRBJ2-3
v_gene: TRBV9
CDR3aa: CASSAGAGSRGNTQYF

j_gene: TRBJ2-3
v_gene: TRBV19
CDR3aa: CASSIRLGTGFRDTQYF

j_gene: TRBJ2-1
v_gene: TRBV20-1
CDR3aa: CSASGGGTREQFF

j_gene: TRBJ2-3
v_gene: TRBV27
CDR3aa: CASRPDRGKDTQYF

j_gene: TRBJ2-2
v_gene: TRBV3-1/TRBV3-2
CDR3aa: CASSPPAETSGRAGELFF

j_gene: TRBJ2-1
v_gene: TRBV19
CDR3aa: CASTQGLAGYNEQFF

j_gene: TRBJ2-3
v_gene: TRBV19
CDR3aa: CASSGTGMDTQYF

j_gene: TRBJ2-7
v_gene: TRBV18
CDR3aa: CASSPSSGRRSYEQYF

j_gene: TRBJ2-7
v_gene: TRBV6-5
CDR3aa: CASRGLAASYEQYF

j_gene: TRBJ1-1
v_gene: TRBV5-4
CDR3aa: CASSTRQGVLNTEAFF

j_gene: TRBJ2-7
v_gene: TRBV5-1
CDR3aa: CASSQGLQTDEQYF

j_gene: TRBJ2-1
v_gene: TRBV3-1/TRBV3-2
CDR3aa: CASSHVAGEQFF

j_gene: TRBJ2-1
v_gene: TRBV7-9
CDR3aa: CASSYRDRGDNEQFF

j_gene: TRBJ2-7
v_gene: TRBV12-3/TRBV12-4
CDR3aa: CASTLAGGLEQYF

j_gene: TRBJ2-1
v_gene: TRBV5-1
CDR3aa: CASSLGGQGFNEQFF

j_gene: TRBJ2-3
v_gene: TRBV2
CDR3aa: CASRRQGGTDTQYF

j_gene: TRBJ2-1
v_gene: TRBV7-9
CDR3aa: CASSIAGANNEQFF